The present entry profiles one T cell receptor beta chain with its context. This clone was detected a few times. This clone's antigen is unknown. No qualities accompany the bases; no much larger clone lies one base away. Trimming leaves V shorter by 1 base and J shorter by 5 bases, with the junction holding 5 bases beyond the gene matches. The CDR3 covers 16 residues, taking in both the cysteine and the phenylalanine. Only CDR3 DNA is held: 48 bases, read in frame from base 1. CDR1 and CDR2, looked up from the germline V gene, are MNHEY and SVGAGI. This sample was taken from a study of blood T cell repertoires in COVID-19 (dated by TCRdb to 2020 to 2022). Describing the broader study: Samples covering the acute and convalescent phases of COVID-19 were provided by collaborators in the United States, Italy and Spain. The material from the prospective study consisted of cDNA or gDNA derived from T cells, B-cell-depleted T cells, or PBMCs. The dataset comprised deeply sampled blood TCRbeta repertoires from subjects exposed to, actively infected with, or recovered from COVID-19. The repertoires were made available in a free public database intended to serve as a resource for research on the immune response to SARS-CoV-2. The samples were drawn from the first 160 participants of the ongoing ImmuneRACE study and from under 1,500 subjects provided by 6 global collaborators. A de-identified subject ID, COVID-19 status, age in years and sex were almost always included in the sample metadata. Where available, HLA class I and class II types were taken from metadata supplied by the sample provider and were not determined by assay-based typing. Broader findings and caveats from the paper: How much clinical and demographic metadata was included differed by source and by participant, and the metadata was provided uncurated.

Whole blood was collected in K2EDTA tubes by collaborating institutions according to the institutions' own protocols. For TCRbeta analysis, collaborators shipped samples in one of three forms: frozen whole blood, isolated PBMCs, or DNA extracted from either of those sample types. The immunoSEQ Assay, a bias-controlled multiplex PCR, was used to amplify TCRbeta CDR3 regions from genomic DNA. The source study handled its data this way. Nucleated cell counts per sample were estimated from amplification of reference gene primers within the assay. To quantify the absolute abundance of each unique TCRbeta CDR3 rearrangement, sequence reads were collapsed and filtered. Productive Simpson clonality was computed per sample as the square root of Simpson's diversity index over productive rearrangements. Drawn from immuneACCESS, this table holds only the in-frame rearrangements with V and J called that TCRdb kept. Clones are partly lost; checked studies trace under half to an unresolved V gene and leave the rest unexplained. Clone size and the V and J calls come from that table; the DNA yielded D and trimming. Present in this sample are tens of thousands of clones, 90% of which were seen just once. Clones ranked in the top ten supply around 3% of the sample.

Sequenced sample: peripheral blood. The clonotype was recovered from a human donor in a cohort sampled during active COVID-19. The chain uses TRBV6-5 and TRBJ1-6; 7 of the junction bases match TRBD1. The sequenced DNA: TGTGCCAGCAGTTACTTCGACGGGACAGATAATTCACCCCTCCACTTT. This encodes CASSYFDGTDNSPLHF.